Presented here are 16 T cell receptor beta chains from one specimen sequenced in a study of graft-versus-host responses after intestinal transplantation. Sequenced by immunoSEQ multiplex PCR; TCRdb stores in-frame clones only, minus some. The top ten clones hold 7.5% to 8.5% of a sample with 84,000 or so clones, roughly 84% of them seen once. These receptors lack a known antigen. Sequenced material: unstimulated CD8+ T cells sorted from spleen or lymph node cells, taken before transplant. These TCRs come from a human donor who was the organ donor for an intestinal transplant.

A single count supports this clone. The chain joins TRBV7-9 to TRBJ1-1, with a possible D match to TRBD1 (5 bases). CDR1 and CDR2 from the germline V gene are SEHNR and FQNEAQ (reference sequence). The CDR3 runs 16 residues. Trimming took 6 bases from V and 2 from J, leaving 19 bases between them. The CDR3: CASSISWGLVNTEAFF. The CDR3 DNA is TGTGCCAGCAGTATTAGTTGGGGACTTGTCAACACTGAAGCTTTCTTT.

This clone was picked up a small number of times. This chain connects TRBV19 to TRBJ2-7; the D gene could be TRBD1 or TRBD2 (6 bases each). The length of the CDR3 is 13 residues. Germline-derived CDR1 and CDR2 are LNHDA and SQIVND (reference sequence). The V end lost 3 bases, the J end lost 6 bases, and 12 bases lay between the germline ends. CDR3 loop: CASSMGGESEQYF. In DNA form, the CDR3 reads TGTGCCAGTAGTATGGGGGGCGAGTCCGAGCAGTACTTC. The whole variable domain, filled in from reference TRBV19 and TRBJ2-7, reads DGGITQSPKYLFRKEGQNVTLSCEQNLNHDAMYWYRQDPGQGLRLIYYSQIVNDFQKGDIAEGYSVSREKKESFPLTVTSAQKNPTAFYLCASSMGGESEQYFGPGTRLTVT.

The gene calls are TRBV14 and TRBJ1-1; 7 bases map to TRBD1. V dropped 4 bases and J dropped 5; count of bases not matched to a gene: 13. The CDR3 totals 16 residues. Germline assignment: CDR1 SGHDN and CDR2 FVKESK. As DNA, the CDR3 is TGTGCCAGCAGCCGAGGCCGACAGGGAAGAAGGACTGAAGCTTTCTTT. Residues: CASSRGRQGRRTEAFF.

The CDR3 bases are TGTGCCAGCAGTTTGGGAGTTACCTACAATGAGCAGTTCTTC. Its protein product is CASSLGVTYNEQFF. The chain joins TRBV28 to TRBJ2-1, with a possible D match to TRBD2 (5 bases). Germline loops: CDR1 MDHEN, CDR2 SYDVKM. CDR3 length: 14 residues. V was shortened by 3 bases and J by 2 bases, with 8 bases between the two germline ends.

This chain joins TRBV2 and TRBJ1-1, with D possibly being TRBD1 (5 bases). The CDR3 consists of 14 residues. Germline assignment: CDR1 SNHLY and CDR2 FYNNEI. V gave up 2 bases and J gave up 4 bases, with 11 bases separating them. The CDR3: CASSERGYSTEAFF. The CDR3, as DNA: TGTGCCAGCAGTGAACGGGGGTATAGCACTGAAGCTTTCTTT. The whole variable domain, filled in from reference TRBV2 and TRBJ1-1, reads EPEVTQTPSHQVTQMGQEVILRCVPISNHLYFYWYRQILGQKVEFLVSFYNNEISEKSEIFDDQFSVERPDGSNFTLKIRSTKLEDSAMYFCASSERGYSTEAFFGQGTRLTVV.

The chain combines TRBV7-8 with TRBJ1-2; D not certain. There are 13 residues in the CDR3. Germline CDR1 is SGHVS and CDR2 is FQNEAQ. Trimming cost V 5 bases and J 4 bases, with 11 bases left between them. The CDR3 protein is CASSRAGFYGYTF. CDR3 DNA: TGTGCCAGCAGCCGAGCGGGATTCTATGGCTACACCTTC.

The chain joins TRBV19 to TRBJ1-5; 7 bases match TRBD1. The CDR3 consists of 12 residues. V trimming: 4 bases; J trimming: 9 bases; junction bases outside the gene matches: 3. Germline CDR1 reads LNHDA; CDR2 reads SQIVND (reference sequence). DNA of the CDR3: TGTGCCAGTAGTACATACAGGGGGCCCCAGCATTTT. Its protein is CASSTYRGPQHF.

This chain uses TRBV7-2 with TRBJ1-4; D unresolved. The CDR3 is 16 residues long. Between the trimmed V and J ends, which lost 4 bases and 0 bases, there was a span of 12 bases. Germline assignment: CDR1 SGHTA and CDR2 FQGNSA. The CDR3 spells CASSSNPGATNEKLFF. The CDR3 DNA follows: TGTGCCAGCAGCTCAAACCCGGGTGCAACTAATGAAAAACTGTTTTTT.

In DNA form, the CDR3 reads TGCGCCAGCAGCCAACACTCTGGACTGTTTTTT. Amino acid sequence: CASSQHSGLFF. The chain has TRBV4-1 and TRBJ1-4; D is unresolved. Germline CDR1 MGHRA, CDR2 YSYEKL. The CDR3 is 11 amino acids. The germline V and J ends were trimmed by 2 bases and 13 bases, with 8 bases remaining between them.

The CDR3 DNA sequence: TGTGCCAGCAGTGAAGAGCCTAGCAATCAGCCCCAGCATTTT. It encodes CASSEEPSNQPQHF. V is TRBV6-4 and J is TRBJ1-5; the D is unclear. The CDR3 covers 14 residues. Germline loops: CDR1 MRHNA, CDR2 SNTAGT. V gave up 3 bases and J gave up 0 bases, with 6 bases separating them.

The rearrangement joins TRBV30 to TRBJ1-6; possible D gene TRBD1, 6 bases. CDR1 is GTSNPN, CDR2 SVGIG, per germline (reference sequence). The CDR3 length is 16 residues. The V and J ends lost 0 bases and 6 bases respectively, with 15 bases between them. CDR3 in amino acids: CAWSVLGADFNSPLHF. The CDR3 region has the DNA TGTGCCTGGAGTGTACTGGGGGCAGATTTTAATTCACCCCTCCACTTT.

This clone appeared once. DNA for the CDR3: TGTGCCAGCAGTTTATTCCCCCGGGGGGAGAGGGGAGGCTACACCTTC. Its protein is CASSLFPRGERGGYTF. V gene TRBV28 combines with J gene TRBJ1-2; TRBD1 is a possible D gene (5 bases). Germline V gives CDR1 MDHEN, CDR2 SYDVKM. Between the trimmed V and J ends, which lost 1 base and 8 bases, there was a span of 20 bases. This CDR3 has 16 residues.

This rearrangement joins TRBV5-1 to TRBJ2-1, with a tentative D call TRBD2 (5 bases). From germline, CDR1 is SGHRS and CDR2 YFSETQ. The CDR3 has 14 residues. V shed 5 bases and J shed 5 bases, with 14 bases lying between them. The CDR3 DNA follows: TGCGCCAGCAGGCGGGTGATGATGGACAATGAGCAGTTCTTC. This codes for CASRRVMMDNEQFF.

This clone was recorded only once. The rearrangement uses TRBV5-1 and TRBJ2-5, with 8 bases that match TRBD1. The length of the CDR3 is 15 residues. Germline values: CDR1 SGHRS, CDR2 YFSETQ. V shed 0 bases, J shed 7 bases, and the junction held 8 bases outside the gene matches. The chain's CDR3 is CASSLVDRVSRTQYF. DNA for the CDR3: TGCGCCAGCAGCTTGGTGGACAGGGTTTCACGGACCCAGTACTTC.

This sequence joins TRBV5-6 and TRBJ2-5; no firm D call. The CDR3 extends over 14 amino acids. Per the germline V gene, CDR1 is SGHDT and CDR2 is YYEEEE. Trimming pared 0 bases from V and 3 bases from J, leaving 9 bases between. CDR3 region: CASSLVGSEETQYF. CDR3 bases: TGTGCCAGCAGCTTGGTTGGCAGCGAAGAGACCCAGTACTTC.

The chain links TRBV5-4 to TRBJ2-4, with a possible D match to TRBD2 (5 bases). The CDR3 runs to 11 residues. Trimming removed 0 bases from V and 14 bases from J, with 9 bases in between. Germline-derived CDR1 and CDR2 are SGHNT and YYREEE (reference sequence). CDR3 loop: CASSLGADEYF. For the CDR3, the DNA is TGTGCCAGCAGCTTGGGAGCGGACGAGTACTTC. The whole variable domain, filled in from reference TRBV5-4 and TRBJ2-4, reads ETGVTQSPTHLIKTRGQQVTLRCSSQSGHNTVSWYQQALGQGPQFIFQYYREEENGRGNFPPRFSGLQFPNYSSELNVNALELDDSALYLCASSLGADEYFGAGTRLSVL.